The next 12 T cell receptor beta chains were all read from a single sample in a study of blood T cell repertoires in COVID-19. Sequencing was performed with immunoSEQ multiplex PCR; in TCRdb, only in-frame clones are kept and a portion is missing. The table has around 75,000 clones, 85% to 90% seen once. Sequencing was done on a sample of peripheral blood. Receptors were obtained from a man over 45 with acute or convalescent COVID-19.

This sequence joins TRBV11-2 and TRBJ2-2; possible D gene TRBD2, 5 bases. The CDR3 is made up of 15 amino acids. The germline V gene encodes CDR1 SGHAT and CDR2 FQNNGV. V was pared by 3 bases and J by 0 bases, with 8 bases between. The CDR3 spells CASSFRGANTGELFF. CDR3 in DNA: TGTGCCAGCAGCTTCCGGGGTGCGAACACCGGGGAGCTGTTTTTT.

J is TRBJ2-1 and V is TRBV25-1, with a possible D match to TRBD2 (6 bases). This CDR3 spans 13 amino acids. Germline V gene data show CDR1 as MGHDK and CDR2 as SYGVNS. V was trimmed by 8 bases and J by 9 bases, leaving 17 bases between them. The CDR3 loop is CASDGTGVGEQFF. CDR3 bases: TGTGCCAGCGACGGAACGGGAGTTGGTGAGCAGTTCTTC.

The chain couples TRBV3-1 (or the pseudogene TRBV3-2) to TRBJ2-7; 10 bases are a match to TRBD2. Looked up from germline, CDR1 is LGHDT and CDR2 is YNNKEL (reference sequence). V was clipped by 4 bases and J by 2 bases; unmatched bases: 5. The CDR3 is 15 residues long. CDR3 coding DNA: TGTGCCAGCAGCCTTGGGACTAGCGTAACCTACGAGCAGTACTTC. Amino acids: CASSLGTSVTYEQYF.

This chain uses TRBV5-1 with TRBJ1-2; tentative D call: TRBD1 (5 bases). V lost 0 bases to trimming and J lost 7 bases, with 16 bases between them. In germline, CDR1 is SGHRS, CDR2 YFSETQ. This CDR3 spans 15 amino acids. CDR3 bases: TGCGCCAGCAGCTTGGAGGCAGGGATGGGTGGTGGCTACACCTTC. Amino acids: CASSLEAGMGGGYTF.

The genes are TRBV6-6 and TRBJ2-1, with 11 bases identical to TRBD2. The CDR3 has 17 amino acids. Germline V lookup: CDR1 MNHNY, CDR2 SVGAGI (reference sequence). J was trimmed by 7 bases and V by 5 bases; bases with no gene match: 13. DNA for the CDR3: TGTGCCAGCAGTCCGTCCCTAGCGGGAGGTGGGAAAAATGAGCAGTTCTTC. It encodes CASSPSLAGGGKNEQFF.

V gene TRBV1 combines with J gene TRBJ2-7; TRBD2 is the table's D call and was not checked against the DNA. TRBV1 is flagged as a pseudogene. The CDR3 loop spans 16 amino acids. The CDR3 DNA reads as TGCACCAGCAGCCAAGAGCCCCCGGGGGAGCGGGTGGAGCAGTACTTC. The encoded protein is CTSSQEPPGERVEQYF.

The chain employs TRBV19 and TRBJ1-1; D perhaps matches TRBD1 (5 bases). The CDR3 is made up of 14 amino acids. Trimming took off 3 bases at V and 1 base at J, with 9 bases between the two ends. CDR1 and CDR2 from the germline V gene are LNHDA and SQIVND (reference sequence). In nucleotides, the CDR3 is TGTGCCAGTAGTATCCGACAGCGGAACACTGAAGCTTTCTTT. This codes for CASSIRQRNTEAFF.

The table lists this clone with a count of one. The chain recombines TRBV5-1 with TRBJ1-3; D unclear. Germline V lookup: CDR1 SGHRS, CDR2 YFSETQ. The CDR3 sequence is 14 residues long. V was clipped by 0 bases and J by 1 base, with 5 bases between them. CDR3 sequence reads: CASSLGGSGNTIYF. CDR3 nucleotide sequence: TGCGCCAGCAGCTTGGGAGGGTCTGGAAACACCATATATTTT.

The chain couples TRBV6-6 to TRBJ2-1, with D perhaps matching TRBD2 (5 bases). V lost 3 bases to trimming and J lost 8 bases, with 17 bases between them. Germline CDR1 is MNHNY and CDR2 is SVGAGI (reference sequence). The CDR3 runs to 15 residues. The CDR3 here is CASSYMRASYDEQFF. CDR3 sequence (DNA): TGTGCCAGCAGTTATATGAGGGCTAGTTATGATGAGCAGTTCTTC.

The chain joins TRBV30 to TRBJ2-7; possibly TRBD1 for D (5 bases). Looked up from germline, CDR1 is GTSNPN and CDR2 is SVGIG (reference sequence). The CDR3 sequence is 13 residues long. The V and J ends lost 1 base and 9 bases respectively, with 16 bases between them. The CDR3 reads CAWSAGTGPRQYF. The CDR3 DNA reads TGTGCCTGGAGTGCCGGAACAGGCCCACGGCAGTACTTC. Based on the CDR3 plus reference TRBV30 and TRBJ2-7, the full variable domain is SQTIHQWPATLVQPVGSPLSLECTVEGTSNPNLYWYRQAAGRGLQLLFYSVGIGQISSEVPQNLSASRPQDRQFILSSKKLLLSDSGFYLCAWSAGTGPRQYFGPGTRLTVT.

This clone is medium-sized within its sample. The J gene is TRBJ2-4, the V gene TRBV11-3, with 11 bases identical to TRBD1. This CDR3 has 16 amino acids. Germline CDR1 reads SGHNT; CDR2 reads YENEEA. J was trimmed by 8 bases and V by 5 bases; bases with no gene match: 11. CDR3 amino acids: CASSTRTGGARDIQYF. The CDR3 DNA sequence: TGTGCCAGCAGCACCAGGACAGGGGGCGCGAGGGACATTCAGTACTTC.

The gene calls are TRBV27 and TRBJ1-1; the D gene is possibly TRBD1 (5 bases). V was clipped by 10 bases and J by 4 bases, with 10 bases between them. CDR3 length: 11 amino acids. Germline CDR1 MNHEY, CDR2 SMNVEV (reference sequence). CDR3 in amino acids: CATRQFTEAFF. The CDR3 nucleotides read TGTGCCACCCGACAGTTCACTGAAGCTTTCTTT.